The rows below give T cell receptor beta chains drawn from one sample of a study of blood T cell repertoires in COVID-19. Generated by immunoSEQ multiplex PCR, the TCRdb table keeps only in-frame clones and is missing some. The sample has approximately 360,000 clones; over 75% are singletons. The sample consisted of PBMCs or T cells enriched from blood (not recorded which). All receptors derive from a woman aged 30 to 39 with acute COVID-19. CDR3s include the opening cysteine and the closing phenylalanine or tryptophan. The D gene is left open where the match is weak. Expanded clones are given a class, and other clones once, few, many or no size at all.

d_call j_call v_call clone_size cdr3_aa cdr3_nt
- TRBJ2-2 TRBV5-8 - CASSLRRGGRTGELFF TGTGCCAGCAGCTTGCGGCGGGGCGGGCGAACCGGGGAGCTGTTTTTT
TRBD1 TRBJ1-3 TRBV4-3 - CASSPRQGSISGNTIYF TGCGCCAGCAGCCCCCGACAGGGTTCTATCTCTGGAAACACCATATATTTT
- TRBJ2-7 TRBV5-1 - CASSSPDTSYEQYF TGCGCCAGCAGCTCGCCCGACACGTCCTACGAGCAGTACTTC
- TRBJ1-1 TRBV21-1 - CAHRTERNTEAFF TGTGCCCATAGGACTGAGAGGAACACTGAAGCTTTCTTT
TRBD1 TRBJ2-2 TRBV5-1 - CASSLDADRFANTGELFF TGCGCCAGCAGCTTGGACGCGGACAGGTTTGCGAACACCGGGGAGCTGTTTTTT
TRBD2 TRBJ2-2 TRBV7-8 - CASSAILAGGQKTGELFF TGTGCCAGCAGCGCGATACTAGCGGGGGGCCAGAAGACCGGGGAGCTGTTTTTT
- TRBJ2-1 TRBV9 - CASSVVGDSFEQFF TGTGCCAGCAGCGTAGTCGGCGACAGTTTTGAGCAGTTCTTC
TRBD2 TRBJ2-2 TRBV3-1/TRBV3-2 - CASSLGTTTGELFF TGTGCCAGCAGCCTCGGGACTACCACCGGGGAGCTGTTTTTT
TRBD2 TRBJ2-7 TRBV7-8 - CASSPTGGAGEQYF TGTGCCAGCAGCCCAACCGGGGGGGCCGGCGAGCAGTACTTC
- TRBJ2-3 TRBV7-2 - CASSPPTDTQYF TGTGCCAGCAGCCCTCCTACAGATACGCAGTATTTT
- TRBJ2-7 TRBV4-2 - CASSQVGYTYEQYF TGTGCCAGCAGCCAAGTGGGCTATACCTACGAGCAGTACTTC
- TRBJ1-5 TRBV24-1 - CATSGDIYQPQHF TGTGCCACCAGTGGGGACATCTATCAGCCCCAGCATTTT
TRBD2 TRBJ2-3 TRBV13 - CASSLWQRGPDTQYF TGTGCCAGCAGCTTATGGCAGCGGGGCCCAGATACGCAGTATTTT
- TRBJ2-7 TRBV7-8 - CASSLKALGTPVGEQYF TGTGCCAGCAGCTTAAAGGCCCTCGGGACTCCCGTGGGCGAGCAGTACTTC
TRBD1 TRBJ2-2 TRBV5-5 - CASSRDRARAGELFF TGTGCCAGCAGCCGGGACAGGGCAAGGGCCGGGGAGCTGTTTTTT
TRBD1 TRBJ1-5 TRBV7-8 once CASSTQGNSNQPQHF TGTGCCAGCAGCACACAGGGGAATAGCAATCAGCCCCAGCATTTT
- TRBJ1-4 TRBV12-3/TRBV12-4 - CASSLRVFEKLFF TGTGCCAGCAGCCTCAGGGTGTTCGAAAAACTGTTTTTT
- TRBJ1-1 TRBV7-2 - CASSTKRGFAEAFF TGTGCCAGCAGTACAAAACGGGGGTTCGCTGAAGCTTTCTTT
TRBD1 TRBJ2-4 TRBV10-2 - CASRVDRGNIQYF TGCGCCAGCAGAGTTGACAGGGGAAACATTCAGTACTTC
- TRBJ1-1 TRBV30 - CAWSVLLATEAFF TGTGCCTGGAGCGTACTATTGGCCACTGAAGCTTTCTTT
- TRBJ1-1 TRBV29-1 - CSVENRFEAFF TGCAGCGTTGAAAACAGATTTGAAGCTTTCTTT
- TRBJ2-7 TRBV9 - CASSPQVGTNSYEQYF TGTGCCAGCAGCCCCCAGGTCGGGACAAACTCCTACGAGCAGTACTTC
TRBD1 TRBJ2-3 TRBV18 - CASSRDSPYRTDTQYF TGTGCCAGCTCACGGGACAGCCCGTACCGCACAGATACGCAGTATTTT
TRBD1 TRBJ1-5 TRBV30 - CAWRDRGLDSNQPQHF TGTGCCTGGAGGGACAGGGGGCTTGATAGCAATCAGCCCCAGCATTTT
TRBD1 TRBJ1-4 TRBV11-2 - CASSTGARTGGEKLFF TGTGCCAGCAGCACCGGAGCCCGGACAGGGGGAGAAAAACTGTTTTTT
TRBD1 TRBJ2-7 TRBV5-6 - CASSFLTGSDEQYF TGTGCCAGCAGCTTCTTGACAGGGTCGGACGAGCAGTACTTC
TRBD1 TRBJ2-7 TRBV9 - CASSPSGQTYEQYF TGTGCCAGCAGCCCCTCGGGACAGACCTACGAGCAGTACTTC
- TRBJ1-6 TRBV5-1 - CASSLGGSSYNSPLHF TGCGCCAGCAGCTTGGGAGGGAGCTCCTATAATTCACCCCTCCACTTT
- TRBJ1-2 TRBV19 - CASSLSGAGYTF TGTGCCAGTAGTTTGTCAGGGGCTGGCTACACCTTC
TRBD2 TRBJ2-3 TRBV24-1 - CATSGTSGADTQYF TGTGCCACCAGTGGGACTAGCGGGGCAGATACGCAGTATTTT
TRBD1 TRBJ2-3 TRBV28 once CASSYGQGWRTDTQYF TGTGCCAGCAGTTACGGACAGGGATGGCGCACAGATACGCAGTATTTT
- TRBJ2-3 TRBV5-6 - CASSPRFGGRIDTQYF TGTGCCAGCAGTCCGCGTTTTGGGGGCCGGATAGATACGCAGTATTTT
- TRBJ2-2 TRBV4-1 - CASSPEIRDIGELFF TGCGCCAGCAGCCCGGAAATTCGAGACATCGGGGAGCTGTTTTTT
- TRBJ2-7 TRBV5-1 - CASSLDNRATYEQYF TGCGCCAGCAGCTTGGACAACAGGGCTACCTACGAGCAGTACTTC
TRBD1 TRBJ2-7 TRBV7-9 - CASSRGQNAVLLEQYF TGTGCCAGCAGCCGGGGACAGAATGCCGTCCTACTAGAGCAGTACTTC
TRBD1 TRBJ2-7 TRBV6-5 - CASSYSPGTGRDEQYF TGTGCCAGCAGTTACTCGCCCGGGACAGGGAGGGACGAGCAGTACTTC
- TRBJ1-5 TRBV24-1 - CATSASRGSNQPQHF TGTGCCACCAGTGCTTCGCGGGGTAGCAATCAGCCCCAGCATTTT
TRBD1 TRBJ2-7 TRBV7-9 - CASSVARTGAYEQYF TGTGCCAGCAGCGTCGCCCGGACAGGAGCCTACGAGCAGTACTTC
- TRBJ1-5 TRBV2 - CASRENPPNNQPQHF TGTGCCAGCAGAGAGAACCCTCCTAACAATCAGCCCCAGCATTTT
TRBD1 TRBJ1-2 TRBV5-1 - CASSQGGPNYGYTF TGCGCCAGCAGCCAAGGGGGCCCTAACTATGGCTACACCTTC
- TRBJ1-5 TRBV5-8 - CASSLRGNQPQHF TGTGCCAGCAGCCTCAGAGGGAATCAGCCCCAGCATTTT
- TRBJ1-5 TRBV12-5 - CASGRNVGVVYQPQHF TGTGCTAGTGGTCGGAACGTCGGGGTGGTTTATCAGCCCCAGCATTTT
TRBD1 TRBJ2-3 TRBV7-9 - CASSLGQASTDTQYF TGTGCCAGCAGCCTAGGACAGGCTAGCACAGATACGCAGTATTTT
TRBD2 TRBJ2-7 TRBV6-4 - CASRYSLAGGSSYEQYF TGTGCCAGCAGGTATAGTCTAGCGGGGGGGAGCTCCTACGAGCAGTACTTC
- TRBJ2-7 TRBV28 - CASSRGPYEQYF TGTGCCAGCAGTAGAGGTCCCTACGAGCAGTACTTC
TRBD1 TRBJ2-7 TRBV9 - CASSVAGGLHYEQYF TGTGCCAGCAGCGTAGCAGGGGGCTTACACTACGAGCAGTACTTC
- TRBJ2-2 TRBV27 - CASSTPQGAGELFF TGTGCCAGCAGTACCCCACAGGGCGCCGGGGAGCTGTTTTTT
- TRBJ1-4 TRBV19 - CASRWGRSNEKLFF TGTGCCAGCCGCTGGGGCCGGAGTAATGAAAAACTGTTTTTT